What follows is one TCR beta chain and its context. These data belong to a study of CD8 T cells in Susac syndrome. CD8+ and CD4+ T cells taken from blood had their TCR beta sequenced. With random hexamers, 0.5 to 1 ug RNA was reverse transcribed. A single record per CDR3 protein comes from TCRdb applying MiXCR to the immunoSEQ multiplex PCR reads. The sample includes 300,000 to 350,000 distinct CDR3 sequences, roughly 94% of them seen just once. This CDR3 region has 14 residues. Germline lookup yields CDR1 LNHDA and CDR2 SQIVND (reference sequence). Trimming cost V 2 bases and J 9 bases; bases outside gene matches: 6.

This receptor was obtained from a human donor with multiple sclerosis. Sequencing input: CD4+ T cells from PBMCs. V usage is TRBV19 and J usage is TRBJ2-1; TRBD2 agrees at 8 bases. The CDR3 spells CASSITGGRSEQFF. The CDR3 DNA follows: TGTGCCAGTAGTATAACGGGGGGGCGGAGTGAGCAGTTCTTC.